This section outlines one TCR beta chain sequence together with its context. Trimming cost V 0 bases and J 3 bases, with 9 bases left between them. Germline V CDR1 and CDR2: SGHRS, YFSETQ. The CDR3 loop spans 14 amino acids. The data derive from a study of technical replicates of blood from a handful of donors. Method: immunoSEQ multiplex PCR; TCRdb's copy keeps in-frame clones and lacks some. The sample has about 70,000 clones; 90% to 95% are singletons. V is TRBV5-1 and J is TRBJ1-1; D remains unclear. Material for sequencing was T cells isolated from PBMCs. This TCR was recovered from a human donor in good health. The CDR3 DNA reads TGCGCCAGCAGCTTGGATGGAGCTCACACTGAAGCTTTCTTT. Translation: CASSLDGAHTEAFF.